The 26 T cell receptor beta chains in this list originate from one sample, sequenced in a study of STAT5B mutations in CD4+ large granular lymphocyte leukemia (dated 2022 in TCRdb). Preparation of the library involved the immunoSEQ multiplex PCR assay. TCRdb took this table from immuneACCESS and kept in-frame rearrangements with V and J called. Such tables lack part of the clones; where checked against another copy, unresolved V genes explain under half of the gap, and the rest is unexplained. The sample includes about 45,000 clones, with roughly 85% observed a single time. The ten largest clonotypes hold about 2.8% of the sample. Sequencing was done on a sample of CD4+ T cells from blood buffy coats. The receptors were sampled from a human donor in good health.

This rearrangement joins TRBV7-9 to TRBJ2-2; 11 bases agree with TRBD2. The CDR3 is 15 residues long. Trimming removed 6 bases from V and 4 bases from J; junction bases left unmatched: 4. Germline loops: CDR1 SEHNR, CDR2 FQNEAQ (reference sequence). The CDR3 DNA follows: TGTGCCAGCAGTCCGGGACTAGCGGCCACCGGGGAGCTGTTTTTT. Amino acid sequence: CASSPGLAATGELFF.

This rearrangement joins TRBV27 to TRBJ2-5; 11 bases line up with TRBD1. CDR3 length: 16 residues. Germline assignment: CDR1 MNHEY and CDR2 SMNVEV (reference sequence). Unmatched junction bases numbered 8, after V lost 4 bases and J lost 4 bases. The CDR3 is CASSWGRGQGGETQYF. The CDR3 DNA sequence: TGTGCCAGCAGTTGGGGAAGGGGACAGGGGGGAGAGACCCAGTACTTC.

The chain joins TRBV4-1 to TRBJ1-3; D unresolved. The CDR3 length is 14 residues. Germline V CDR1 and CDR2: MGHRA, YSYEKL. Trimming removed 1 base from V and 0 bases from J, with 4 bases in between. The CDR3 reads CASSQGDSGNTIYF. CDR3 bases: TGCGCCAGCAGCCAAGGGGACTCTGGAAACACCATATATTTT.

The CDR3 DNA is TGTGCCAGCAGCTTGGGACGACTCTCCTACAATGAGCAGTTCTTC. This sequence encodes CASSLGRLSYNEQFF. This chain links TRBV5-8 with TRBJ2-1; D gene unclear. The CDR3 is 15 amino acids. Germline CDR1 is SGHTS and CDR2 is YDEGEE. V lost 0 bases and J lost 0, with 7 bases in between. The full variable domain, with the rest looked up from reference TRBV5-8 and TRBJ2-1, is EAGVTQSPTHLIKTRGQQATLRCSPISGHTSVYWYQQALGLGLQFLLWYDEGEERNRGNFPPRFSGRQFPNYSSELNVNALELEDSALYLCASSLGRLSYNEQFFGPGTRLTVL.

The chain joins TRBV28 to TRBJ1-1; 8 nucleotides agree with TRBD1. J gave up 5 bases and V 6 bases, and 5 bases lay outside the gene matches. Germline values: CDR1 MDHEN, CDR2 SYDVKM. The CDR3 runs to 13 residues. The CDR3 sequence: CASRDRVWTEAFF. The CDR3 nucleotides are TGTGCCAGCAGGGACAGGGTTTGGACTGAAGCTTTCTTT.

The chain couples TRBV6-4 to TRBJ1-2; weak D call: TRBD1 (5 bases). V was clipped by 8 bases and J by 4 bases, with 17 bases between them. CDR3 length equals 14 residues. Germline CDR1 MRHNA, CDR2 SNTAGT. CDR3 sequence reads: CASSPAAQGYGYTF. As DNA, the CDR3 is TGTGCCAGCTCCCCTGCCGCTCAGGGCTATGGCTACACCTTC.

This clone was seen only a few times. The gene calls are TRBV19 and TRBJ2-5, with TRBD2 identical over 7 bases. Germline values: CDR1 LNHDA, CDR2 SQIVND (reference sequence). CDR3 size: 14 residues. Trimming took 6 bases from V and 1 from J; bases not matched to a gene: 5. The DNA for the CDR3 is TGTGCCAGTAGGGGCCTAGCGGCCCAAGAGACCCAGTACTTC. As protein: CASRGLAAQETQYF.

This sequence joins TRBV30 and TRBJ2-3; possibly TRBD2 for D (5 bases). CDR1 GTSNPN and CDR2 SVGIG come from the germline V gene (reference sequence). This CDR3 is built from 13 residues. V lost 0 bases to trimming and J lost 4 bases, with 8 bases between them. The CDR3, as DNA: TGTGCCTGGAGTGTTGAGGGCCCAGATACGCAGTATTTT. It is translated as CAWSVEGPDTQYF.

The chain combines TRBV6-4 with TRBJ2-2, with D unresolved. Germline CDR1 reads MRHNA; CDR2 reads SNTAGT. This CDR3 is 10 amino acids long. The germline V and J ends were trimmed by 6 bases and 6 bases, with 2 bases remaining between them. This CDR3 is CASSPGELFF. DNA of the CDR3: TGTGCCAGCAGCCCCGGGGAGCTGTTTTTT.

The V and J genes are TRBV5-1 and TRBJ2-1; 10 bases agree with TRBD1. The CDR3 consists of 16 residues. CDR1 and CDR2 from the germline V gene are SGHRS and YFSETQ. The J segment lost 8 bases and the V segment lost 2 bases, leaving 10 bases of the junction unmatched. The CDR3 loop reads CASSLGTGVDGDEQFF. The CDR3 DNA reads as TGCGCCAGCAGCTTAGGGACAGGGGTCGACGGTGATGAGCAGTTCTTC.

For this clone: Different DNA sequences within this sample yield the same CDR3. The genes are TRBV11-3 and TRBJ2-7; 8 positions match TRBD2. Per the germline V gene, CDR1 is SGHNT and CDR2 is YENEEA. Trimming cost V 6 bases and J 6 bases; bases outside gene matches: 7. CDR3 length equals 13 residues. The CDR3 region is CASSPGGGPEQYF. The CDR3 DNA sequence: TGTGCCAGCAGTCCCGGGGGGGGACCCGAGCAGTACTTC.

V usage is TRBV7-3 and J usage is TRBJ2-1; 10 nucleotides align to TRBD2. Germline CDR1 SGHTA, CDR2 FQGTGA. V was clipped by 1 base and J by 6 bases; unmatched bases: 9. The CDR3 is made up of 17 amino acids. The CDR3 DNA follows: TGTGCCAGCAGCTTAATCTATTCTAGCGGGAGAATCAATGAGCAGTTCTTC. Translating gives CASSLIYSSGRINEQFF.

The chain has TRBV15 and TRBJ2-5; 12 nucleotides align to TRBD2. TRBJ2-7 matches the DNA end more closely, so the J call is doubtful. Per the germline V gene, CDR1 is LNHNV and CDR2 is YYDKDF (reference sequence). This CDR3 region has 15 residues. The CDR3 protein is CATSVRTSGAYEQYF. The CDR3, as DNA: TGTGCCACCAGCGTGCGGACTAGCGGGGCCTACGAGCAGTACTTC.

The rearrangement uses TRBV18 and TRBJ2-1; D could derive from TRBD1 or TRBD2 (5 bases each). The length of the CDR3 is 13 residues. Germline assignment: CDR1 KGHSH and CDR2 LQKENI. V was cut by 4 bases and J by 9 bases, with 13 bases left in between. In DNA, the CDR3 is TGTGCCAGCTCACTCAGACAGAGGGTTGAGCAGTTCTTC. Residues: CASSLRQRVEQFF.

The V gene is TRBV6-5, the J gene TRBJ1-2; tentative D call: TRBD1 (5 bases). The CDR3 has 15 amino acids. V lost 2 bases, J lost 5 bases, and 15 bases lay in between. Germline CDR1 reads MNHEY; CDR2 reads SVGAGI. The CDR3 DNA is TGTGCCAGCAGTTACAAGCCGGGACCGGCGTATGGCTACACCTTC. Amino acid sequence: CASSYKPGPAYGYTF.

The chain is built from TRBV19 and TRBJ2-1, with D perhaps being TRBD1 or TRBD2 (5 bases each). Germline V lookup: CDR1 LNHDA, CDR2 SQIVND (reference sequence). This CDR3 region has 14 residues. Trimming removed 3 bases at V and 10 bases at J, with 16 bases between. The CDR3 spells CASSILGNGGEQFF. In DNA form, the CDR3 reads TGTGCCAGTAGTATTCTTGGGAATGGGGGAGAGCAGTTCTTC.

The chain joins TRBV5-8 to TRBJ1-2, with D unclear. Germline lookup yields CDR1 SGHTS and CDR2 YDEGEE. V dropped 3 bases and J dropped 10 bases, with 7 bases sitting between them. CDR3 size: 10 residues. The CDR3 region is CASSSGSYTF. The CDR3 nucleotides are TGTGCCAGCAGCTCGGGGTCCTACACCTTC.

V gene TRBV9 combines with J gene TRBJ1-1; perhaps TRBD1 as D (5 bases). The V gene's germline CDR1 is SGDLS and CDR2 YYNGEE. The CDR3 runs 14 residues. Trimming removed 4 bases from V and 4 bases from J, with 14 bases in between. CDR3 in amino acids: CASSFLPGGTEAFF. The DNA for the CDR3 is TGTGCCAGCAGCTTCCTCCCGGGGGGCACTGAAGCTTTCTTT.

This chain links TRBV30 with TRBJ2-7; D is ambiguous. The V end lost 2 bases, the J end lost 0 bases, and 11 bases lay between the germline ends. From germline, CDR1 is GTSNPN and CDR2 SVGIG (reference sequence). This CDR3 has 14 amino acids. Here the CDR3 reads CAWSSGLLSYEQYF. The CDR3 coding sequence is TGTGCCTGGAGTTCCGGGCTACTCTCCTACGAGCAGTACTTC.

The chain carries TRBV19 and TRBJ1-2; D remains ambiguous. The length of the CDR3 is 15 residues. Trimming took off 5 bases at V and 4 bases at J, with 17 bases between the two ends. Germline CDR1 LNHDA, CDR2 SQIVND (reference sequence). DNA for the CDR3: TGTGCCAGTAGTCCCCTTCGCAGTTGGGGCTATGGCTACACCTTC. Translating it yields CASSPLRSWGYGYTF.

In DNA form, the CDR3 reads TGTGCCAGCAGTCCCTGGGCGGCCTCCTACGAGCAGTACTTC. This sequence encodes CASSPWAASYEQYF. The chain links TRBV28 to TRBJ2-7, with D unclear. V was shortened by 5 bases and J by 0 bases, with 11 bases between the two germline ends. Germline V gene lookup returns CDR1 MDHEN and CDR2 SYDVKM. The CDR3 contains 14 residues.

V gene TRBV7-3 combines with J gene TRBJ2-1, with a tentative D call TRBD1 (6 bases). From germline, CDR1 is SGHTA and CDR2 FQGTGA. V lost 5 bases, J lost 5 bases, and 10 bases lay in between. There are 13 residues in the CDR3. The CDR3 loop reads CASSPGTNNEQFF. The CDR3 DNA sequence: TGTGCCAGCAGCCCCGGGACAAACAATGAGCAGTTCTTC.

V is TRBV7-8 and J is TRBJ2-1; D ambiguous. V was cut by 2 bases and J by 0 bases, with 11 bases left in between. This CDR3 is 16 amino acids long. Germline V gene data show CDR1 as SGHVS and CDR2 as FQNEAQ. The CDR3 bases are TGTGCCAGCAGCTTAACTGGTATGAACTCCTACAATGAGCAGTTCTTC. It specifies CASSLTGMNSYNEQFF. Complete variable domain (other parts from reference TRBV7-8 and TRBJ2-1): GAGVSQSPRYKVAKRGQDVALRCDPISGHVSLFWYQQALGQGPEFLTYFQNEAQLDKSGLPSDRFFAERPEGSVSTLKIQRTQQEDSAVYLCASSLTGMNSYNEQFFGPGTRLTVL.

The chain joins TRBV7-2 to TRBJ2-7; 9 positions match TRBD2. The V segment lost 6 bases and the J segment 0 bases; nucleotides outside the gene matches: 6. Germline lookup yields CDR1 SGHTA and CDR2 FQGNSA. This CDR3 region has 15 residues. CDR3 loop: CASSIDSGSSYEQYF. The CDR3 coding sequence is TGTGCCAGCAGTATTGATAGCGGGAGCTCCTACGAGCAGTACTTC.

The chain combines TRBV27 with TRBJ1-5; 10 positions match TRBD1. J was trimmed by 3 bases and V by 4 bases; bases with no gene match: 6. Germline values: CDR1 MNHEY, CDR2 SMNVEV (reference sequence). There are 16 residues in the CDR3. The CDR3 loop is CASSSRQGATNQPQHF. The CDR3 DNA is TGTGCCAGCAGTTCGAGACAGGGGGCAACCAATCAGCCCCAGCATTTT.

V usage is TRBV28 and J usage is TRBJ2-2; the match to TRBD1 covers 7 bases. Germline V gene sequence: CDR1 MDHEN, CDR2 SYDVKM. Losses at the gene ends were 5 bases for V and 3 bases for J; bases not matched to a gene: 12. The CDR3 is 17 amino acids. The CDR3, as DNA: TGTGCCAGCAGTCACCGAAACAGGGGTTGGGACACCGGGGAGCTGTTTTTT. Its translation is CASSHRNRGWDTGELFF.